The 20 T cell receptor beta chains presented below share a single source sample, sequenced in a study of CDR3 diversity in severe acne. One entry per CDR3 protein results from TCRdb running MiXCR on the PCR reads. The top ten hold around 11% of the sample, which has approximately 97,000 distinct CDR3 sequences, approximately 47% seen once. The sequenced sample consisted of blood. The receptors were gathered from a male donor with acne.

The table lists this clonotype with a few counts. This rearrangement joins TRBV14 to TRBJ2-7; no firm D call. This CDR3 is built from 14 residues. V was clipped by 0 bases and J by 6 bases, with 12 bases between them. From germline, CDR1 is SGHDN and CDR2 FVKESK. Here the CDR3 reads CASSQDGGWCEQYF. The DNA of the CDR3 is TGTGCCAGCAGCCAAGATGGTGGGTGGTGCGAGCAGTACTTC.

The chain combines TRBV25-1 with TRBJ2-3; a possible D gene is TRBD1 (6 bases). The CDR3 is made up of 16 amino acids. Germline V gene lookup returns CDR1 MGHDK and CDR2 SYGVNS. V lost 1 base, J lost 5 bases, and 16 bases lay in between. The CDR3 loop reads CASSESPDRGIDTQYF. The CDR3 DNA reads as TGTGCCAGCAGTGAATCCCCGGACAGAGGGATAGATACGCAGTATTTT.

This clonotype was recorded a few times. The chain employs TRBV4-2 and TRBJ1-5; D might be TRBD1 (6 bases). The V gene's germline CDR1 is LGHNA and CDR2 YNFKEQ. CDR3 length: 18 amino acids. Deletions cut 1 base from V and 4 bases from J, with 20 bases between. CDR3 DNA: TGTGCCAGCAGCCAAGCTTTAGGTTGGTCAGGGGCAAATCAGCCCCAGCATTTT. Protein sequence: CASSQALGWSGANQPQHF.

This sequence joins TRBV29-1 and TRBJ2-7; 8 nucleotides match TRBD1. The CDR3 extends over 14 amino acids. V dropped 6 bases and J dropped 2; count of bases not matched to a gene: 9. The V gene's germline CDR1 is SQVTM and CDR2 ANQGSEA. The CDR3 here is CSVVTGETPYEQYF. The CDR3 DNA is TGCAGCGTCGTGACAGGGGAAACCCCCTACGAGCAGTACTTC.

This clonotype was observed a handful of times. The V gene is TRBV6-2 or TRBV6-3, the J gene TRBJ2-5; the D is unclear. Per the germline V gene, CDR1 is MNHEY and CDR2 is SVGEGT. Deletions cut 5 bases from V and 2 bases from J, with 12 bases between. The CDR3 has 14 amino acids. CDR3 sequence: CASSIPDQQETQYF. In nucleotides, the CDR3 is TGTGCCAGCAGTATCCCGGACCAGCAAGAGACCCAGTACTTC.

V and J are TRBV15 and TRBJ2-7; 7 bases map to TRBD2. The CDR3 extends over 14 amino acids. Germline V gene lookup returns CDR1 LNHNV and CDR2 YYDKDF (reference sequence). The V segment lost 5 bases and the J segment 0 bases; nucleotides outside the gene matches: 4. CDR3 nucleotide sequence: TGTGCCACCAGCGGGGGGGTGTCCTCCTACGAGCAGTACTTC. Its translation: CATSGGVSSYEQYF.

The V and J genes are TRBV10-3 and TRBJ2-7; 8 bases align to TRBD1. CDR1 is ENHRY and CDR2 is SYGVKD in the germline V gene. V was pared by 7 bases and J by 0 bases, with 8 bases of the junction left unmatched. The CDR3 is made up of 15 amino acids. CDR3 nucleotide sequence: TGTGCCATCATTTCGATGGGGACAGGCTCCTACGAGCAGTACTTC. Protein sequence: CAIISMGTGSYEQYF.

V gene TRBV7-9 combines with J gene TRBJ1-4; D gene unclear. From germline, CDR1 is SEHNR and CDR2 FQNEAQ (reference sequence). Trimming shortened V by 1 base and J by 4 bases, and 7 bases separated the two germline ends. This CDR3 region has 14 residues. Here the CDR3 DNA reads TGTGCCAGCAGCTTAGGGCAGAGTAATGAAAAACTGTTTTTT. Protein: CASSLGQSNEKLFF.

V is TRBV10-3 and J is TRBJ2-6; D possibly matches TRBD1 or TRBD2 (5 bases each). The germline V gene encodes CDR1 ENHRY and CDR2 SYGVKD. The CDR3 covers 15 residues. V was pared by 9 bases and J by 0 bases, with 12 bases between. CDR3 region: CAMSGASSGANVLTF. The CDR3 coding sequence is TGTGCCATGTCCGGGGCCAGCTCTGGGGCCAACGTCCTGACTTTC.

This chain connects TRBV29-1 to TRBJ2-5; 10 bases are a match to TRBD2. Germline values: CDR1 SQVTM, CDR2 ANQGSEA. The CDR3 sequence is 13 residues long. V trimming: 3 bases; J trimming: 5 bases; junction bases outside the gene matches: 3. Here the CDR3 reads CSVDGAGGETQYF. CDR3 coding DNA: TGCAGCGTTGACGGAGCGGGAGGGGAGACCCAGTACTTC.

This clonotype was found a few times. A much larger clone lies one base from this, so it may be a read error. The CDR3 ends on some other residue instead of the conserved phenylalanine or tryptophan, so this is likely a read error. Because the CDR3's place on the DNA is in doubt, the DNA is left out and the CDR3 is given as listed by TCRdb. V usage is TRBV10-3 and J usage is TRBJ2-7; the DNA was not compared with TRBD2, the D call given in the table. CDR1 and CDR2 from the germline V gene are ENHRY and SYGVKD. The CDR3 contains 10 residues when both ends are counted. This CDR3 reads CAVSENWLAG.

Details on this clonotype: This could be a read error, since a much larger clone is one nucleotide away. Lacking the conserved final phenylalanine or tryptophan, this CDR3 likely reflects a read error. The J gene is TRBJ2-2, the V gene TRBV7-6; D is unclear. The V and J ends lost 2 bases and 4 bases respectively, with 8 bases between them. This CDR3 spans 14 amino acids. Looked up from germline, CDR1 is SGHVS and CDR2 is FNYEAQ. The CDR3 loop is CASSLSQLTGELFY. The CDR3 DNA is TGTGCCAGCAGCTTAAGTCAGCTCACCGGGGAGCTGTTTTAT.

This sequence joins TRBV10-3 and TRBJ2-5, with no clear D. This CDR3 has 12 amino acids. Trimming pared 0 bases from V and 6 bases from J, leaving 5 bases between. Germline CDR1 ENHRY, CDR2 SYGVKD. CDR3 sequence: CAISESVQTQYF. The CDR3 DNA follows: TGTGCCATCAGTGAGTCCGTCCAGACCCAGTACTTC.

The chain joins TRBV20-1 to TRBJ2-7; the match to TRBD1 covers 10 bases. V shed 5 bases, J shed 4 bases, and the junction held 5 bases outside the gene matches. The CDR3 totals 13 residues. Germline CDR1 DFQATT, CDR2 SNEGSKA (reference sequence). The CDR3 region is CSASRDRGYEQYF. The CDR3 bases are TGCAGTGCTTCCCGGGACAGGGGATACGAGCAGTACTTC.

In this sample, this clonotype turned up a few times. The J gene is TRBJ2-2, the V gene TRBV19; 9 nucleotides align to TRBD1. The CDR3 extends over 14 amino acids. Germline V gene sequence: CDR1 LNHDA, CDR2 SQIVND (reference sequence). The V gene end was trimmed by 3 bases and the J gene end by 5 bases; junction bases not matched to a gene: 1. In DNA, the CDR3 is TGTGCCAGTAGTATTGGGACAGGGACCGGGGAGCTGTTTTTT. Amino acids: CASSIGTGTGELFF.

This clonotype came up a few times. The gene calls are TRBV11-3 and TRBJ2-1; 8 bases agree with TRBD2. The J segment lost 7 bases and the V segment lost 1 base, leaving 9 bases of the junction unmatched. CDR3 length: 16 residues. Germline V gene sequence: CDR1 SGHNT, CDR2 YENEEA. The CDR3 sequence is CASSLGGLRGGNEQFF. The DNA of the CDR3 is TGTGCCAGCAGCTTAGGTGGTCTACGGGGGGGGAATGAGCAGTTCTTC.

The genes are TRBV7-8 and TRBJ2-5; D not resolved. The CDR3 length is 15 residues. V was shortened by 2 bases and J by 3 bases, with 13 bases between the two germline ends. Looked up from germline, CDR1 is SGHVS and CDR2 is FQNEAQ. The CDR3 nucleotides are TGTGCCAGCAGCTTATTTAGGGCCAGAGAAGAGACCCAGTACTTC. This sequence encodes CASSLFRAREETQYF.

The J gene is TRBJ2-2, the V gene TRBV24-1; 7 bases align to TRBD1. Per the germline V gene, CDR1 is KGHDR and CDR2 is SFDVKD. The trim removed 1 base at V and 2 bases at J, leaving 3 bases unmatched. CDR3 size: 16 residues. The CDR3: CATSDLRGHNTGELFF. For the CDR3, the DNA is TGTGCCACCAGTGATTTAAGGGGGCACAACACCGGGGAGCTGTTTTTT.

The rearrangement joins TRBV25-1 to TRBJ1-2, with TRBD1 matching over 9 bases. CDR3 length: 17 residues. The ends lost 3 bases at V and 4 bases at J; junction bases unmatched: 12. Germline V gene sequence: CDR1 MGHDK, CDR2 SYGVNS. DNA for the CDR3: TGTGCCAGCAGTGAGCAAGGGACAGGGAGGGTTCTCTATGGCTACACCTTC. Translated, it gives CASSEQGTGRVLYGYTF.

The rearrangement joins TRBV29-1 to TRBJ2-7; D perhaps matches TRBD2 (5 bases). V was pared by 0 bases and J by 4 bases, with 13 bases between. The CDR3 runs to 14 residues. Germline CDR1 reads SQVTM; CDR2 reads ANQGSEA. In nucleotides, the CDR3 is TGCAGCGTTGAAGAAATTCACCGGGGATACGAGCAGTACTTC. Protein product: CSVEEIHRGYEQYF.